What follows describes a single TCR beta chain. Its specificity is not known. Individuals who donated were healthy Caucasians from Russia aged roughly 6 to 95. With each sample, at least 5.5 micrograms of total RNA were extracted. The data were obtained in a study of blood T cells in healthy people across ages. Study-level findings and limits: PBMCs that were unsorted prevented a conclusive naive versus antigen-experienced comparison.

The CDR3 is 13 amino acids. Germline assignment: CDR1 DFQATT and CDR2 SNEGSKA (reference sequence). Between the trimmed V and J ends, which lost 6 bases and 4 bases, there was a span of 15 bases. A second about 6 to 12 cycle PCR used barcoded and J-beta primers. Using its own MiXCR run on the 5' RACE reads, TCRdb lists one record per CDR3 protein. The sample includes approximately 770,000 distinct CDR3 sequences, about three fifths seen only once; the top ten take about 20%. The sequencing input was blood. The TCR originated in a man aged 25-45 years in good health. J is TRBJ1-2 and V is TRBV20-1, with TRBD1 as a possible D gene (6 bases). This CDR3 reads CSAPRGVGYGYTF. The CDR3 DNA reads TGCAGTGCACCGAGGGGGGTTGGCTATGGCTACACCTTC.